The next 16 T cell receptor beta chains were all read from a single sample in a study of cytomegalovirus exposure and HLA in healthy donors. The PCR made use of 60 Vbeta and 13 Jbeta primers. Sequenced by immunoSEQ multiplex PCR; TCRdb stores in-frame clones only, minus some. Here the sample table reports roughly 35,000 clones. The sequenced material came from PBMCs. Every receptor here comes from a woman aged 40 to 50 in good health and CMV-seropositive.

CDR3 sequence (DNA): TGTGCCAGCAGCAGACAGGGAGGTGACAACACTGAAGCTTTCTTT. Its translation: CASSRQGGDNTEAFF. The V call is TRBV7-8, the J call TRBJ1-1; 7 bases are shared with TRBD1. This CDR3 comprises 15 residues. V lost 5 bases, J lost 2 bases, and 8 bases stayed unmatched. Germline V gene lookup returns CDR1 SGHVS and CDR2 FQNEAQ. Complete variable domain (other parts from reference TRBV7-8 and TRBJ1-1): GAGVSQSPRYKVAKRGQDVALRCDPISGHVSLFWYQQALGQGPEFLTYFQNEAQLDKSGLPSDRFFAERPEGSVSTLKIQRTQQEDSAVYLCASSRQGGDNTEAFFGQGTRLTVV.

The rearrangement joins TRBV7-9 to TRBJ2-5; D is perhaps TRBD1 (5 bases). The germline V and J ends were trimmed by 4 bases and 5 bases, with 17 bases remaining between them. Looked up from germline, CDR1 is SEHNR and CDR2 is FQNEAQ (reference sequence). The CDR3 is 15 amino acids. As DNA, the CDR3 is TGTGCCAGCAGCTCCCTCCTAGGGGTGGGGGAGACCCAGTACTTC. Amino acids: CASSSLLGVGETQYF.

V is TRBV19 and J is TRBJ1-4; 12 positions agree with TRBD1. Germline V gives CDR1 LNHDA, CDR2 SQIVND (reference sequence). This CDR3 comprises 17 residues. After removal of 4 bases from V and 3 bases from J, the junction contained 6 bases not matched to a gene. The CDR3 DNA reads TGTGCCAGTAGTAACCGGGACAGGGGGCATTCTAATGAAAAACTGTTTTTT. Its translation: CASSNRDRGHSNEKLFF.

The chain carries TRBV4-3 and TRBJ1-1, with D unclear. The V and J ends lost 0 bases and 11 bases respectively, with 19 bases between them. Germline loops: CDR1 LGHNA, CDR2 YSLEER. The CDR3 spans 15 residues. The DNA for the CDR3 is TGCGCCAGCAGCCAAGATCTTACGGGATCCCAGAAGGCTTTCTTT. It is translated as CASSQDLTGSQKAFF.

The chain couples TRBV18 to TRBJ1-2; 8 bases line up with TRBD1. Germline V CDR1 and CDR2: KGHSH, LQKENI. The CDR3 length is 14 residues. Germline trimming cut 3 bases from V and 6 bases from J; bases unmatched to any gene: 6. This CDR3 is CASSPRTGSDGYTF. DNA of the CDR3: TGTGCCAGCTCACCCCGGACAGGGTCGGATGGCTACACCTTC.

This sequence joins TRBV5-1 and TRBJ2-7; 11 nucleotides line up with TRBD1. With 4 bases clipped from V and 6 bases from J, the junction kept 3 bases outside the gene matches. In germline, CDR1 is SGHRS, CDR2 YFSETQ. The length of the CDR3 is 13 residues. The CDR3 nucleotides read TGCGCCAGCAGCATGGGACAGGGGGGCGAGCAGTACTTC. Amino acids: CASSMGQGGEQYF.

The gene calls are TRBV7-2 and TRBJ2-1; D gene uncertain. The V gene lost 3 bases and the J gene lost 8 bases, with 14 bases spanning the gap. In germline, CDR1 is SGHTA, CDR2 FQGNSA. The CDR3 length is 14 residues. DNA for the CDR3: TGTGCCAGCAGCTTTTCATTACTACGGGATGAGCAGTTCTTC. This encodes CASSFSLLRDEQFF.

The chain carries TRBV28 and TRBJ2-3, with a weak D call TRBD2 (7 bases). Germline CDR1 and CDR2: MDHEN and SYDVKM. Between the trimmed V and J ends, which lost 8 bases and 4 bases, there was a span of 16 bases. This CDR3 comprises 14 residues. In DNA, the CDR3 is TGTGCCAGCCGGGGCGGGGGCGGAGCAGATACGCAGTATTTT. It codes for CASRGGGGADTQYF.

The J gene is TRBJ2-2, the V gene TRBV7-2; D gene unclear. This CDR3 contains 13 residues. V gave up 1 base and J gave up 4 bases, with 4 bases separating them. Germline CDR1 SGHTA, CDR2 FQGNSA. Here the CDR3 reads CASSLGSTGELFF. The CDR3 DNA follows: TGTGCCAGCAGCTTAGGTAGCACCGGGGAGCTGTTTTTT.

The chain employs TRBV5-1 and TRBJ2-3; TRBD2 matches at 7 bases. Per germline, CDR1 SGHRS and CDR2 YFSETQ. The CDR3 spans 14 residues. The J segment lost 2 bases and the V segment lost 3 bases, leaving 3 bases of the junction unmatched. The CDR3 coding sequence is TGCGCCAGCAGCTACACTAGCGTCACAGATACGCAGTATTTT. Protein sequence: CASSYTSVTDTQYF.

The chain links TRBV5-1 to TRBJ2-7, with 13 positions matching TRBD2. The germline CDR1 and CDR2 sequences are SGHRS and YFSETQ. Germline trimming cut 5 bases from V and 3 bases from J; bases unmatched to any gene: 5. The CDR3 is 15 residues long. CDR3 sequence: CASRPGLAGVYEQYF. The CDR3 DNA follows: TGCGCCAGCAGACCCGGACTAGCGGGAGTCTACGAGCAGTACTTC.

This chain joins TRBV6-1 and TRBJ2-2, with 9 positions matching TRBD1. The CDR3 is made up of 14 amino acids. Germline V gene data show CDR1 as MNHNS and CDR2 as SASEGT. The V segment lost 7 bases and the J segment 6 bases; nucleotides outside the gene matches: 6. The chain's CDR3 is CASKGQGFAGELFF. CDR3 DNA: TGTGCCAGCAAGGGACAGGGATTCGCCGGGGAGCTGTTTTTT.

The chain has TRBV18 and TRBJ1-2; 10 bases align to TRBD1. V was pared by 6 bases and J by 6 bases, with 4 bases of the junction left unmatched. Germline assignment: CDR1 KGHSH and CDR2 LQKENI. This CDR3 region has 13 residues. The CDR3 is CASSQGTGDGYTF. In nucleotides, the CDR3 is TGTGCCAGCTCGCAGGGGACAGGGGATGGCTACACCTTC.

The chain uses TRBV18 and TRBJ2-3; D possibly corresponds to TRBD1 (6 bases). V was shortened by 3 bases and J by 1 base, with 8 bases between the two germline ends. CDR3 length equals 14 residues. Germline lookup yields CDR1 KGHSH and CDR2 LQKENI. DNA of the CDR3: TGTGCCAGCTCACCGGACAGCCGCACAGATACGCAGTATTTT. Amino acids: CASSPDSRTDTQYF.

The CDR3 DNA is TGTGCCAGCAGCCGACAGGGCGAGACCCAGTACTTC. Protein: CASSRQGETQYF. This chain joins TRBV6-5 and TRBJ2-5, with 7 bases lining up with TRBD1. V shed 6 bases, J shed 5 bases, and the junction held 3 bases outside the gene matches. The germline CDR1 and CDR2 sequences are MNHEY and SVGAGI. This CDR3 is built from 12 residues.

In DNA form, the CDR3 reads TGTGCCAGTAGTATCAATCGAGCAGCCGGGAAGAACACTGAAGCTTTCTTT. It codes for CASSINRAAGKNTEAFF. The V and J genes are TRBV19 and TRBJ1-1, with D hard to call. V lost 3 bases, J lost 1 base, and 18 bases lay in between. Per the germline V gene, CDR1 is LNHDA and CDR2 is SQIVND (reference sequence). The CDR3 length is 17 residues.